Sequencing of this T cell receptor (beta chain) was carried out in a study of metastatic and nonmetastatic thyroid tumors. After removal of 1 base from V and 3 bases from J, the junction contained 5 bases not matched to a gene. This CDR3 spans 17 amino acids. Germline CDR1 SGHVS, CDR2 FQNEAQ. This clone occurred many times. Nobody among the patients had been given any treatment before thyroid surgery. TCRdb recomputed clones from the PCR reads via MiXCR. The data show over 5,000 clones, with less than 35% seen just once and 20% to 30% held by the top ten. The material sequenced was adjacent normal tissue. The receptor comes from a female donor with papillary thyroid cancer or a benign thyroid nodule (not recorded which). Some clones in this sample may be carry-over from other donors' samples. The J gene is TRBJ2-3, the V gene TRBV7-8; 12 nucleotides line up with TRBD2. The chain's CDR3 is CASSLVGTSGFTDTQYF. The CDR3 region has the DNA TGTGCCAGCAGCTTAGTAGGGACTAGCGGGTTTACAGATACGCAGTATTTT.